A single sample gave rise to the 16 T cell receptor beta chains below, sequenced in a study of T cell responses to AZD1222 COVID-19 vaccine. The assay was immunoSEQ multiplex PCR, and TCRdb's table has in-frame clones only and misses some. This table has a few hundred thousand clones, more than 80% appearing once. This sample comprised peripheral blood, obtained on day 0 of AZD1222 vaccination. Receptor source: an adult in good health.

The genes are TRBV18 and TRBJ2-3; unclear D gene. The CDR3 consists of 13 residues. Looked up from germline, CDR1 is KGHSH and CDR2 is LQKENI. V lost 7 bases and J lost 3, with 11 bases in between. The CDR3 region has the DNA TGTGCCAGCTACTCCCGTGGAACAGATACGCAGTATTTT. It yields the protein CASYSRGTDTQYF.

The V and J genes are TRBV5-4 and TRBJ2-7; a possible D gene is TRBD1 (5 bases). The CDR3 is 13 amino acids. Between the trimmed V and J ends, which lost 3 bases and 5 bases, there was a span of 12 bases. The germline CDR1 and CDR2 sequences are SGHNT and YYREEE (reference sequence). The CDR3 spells CASSYGRADEQYF. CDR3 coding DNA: TGTGCCAGCAGCTACGGCAGGGCTGACGAGCAGTACTTC.

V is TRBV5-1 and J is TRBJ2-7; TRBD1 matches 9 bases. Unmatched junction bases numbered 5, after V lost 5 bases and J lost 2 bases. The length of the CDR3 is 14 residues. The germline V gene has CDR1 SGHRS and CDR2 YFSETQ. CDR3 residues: CASREQGATYEQYF. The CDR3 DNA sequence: TGCGCCAGCAGGGAACAGGGGGCGACCTACGAGCAGTACTTC.

The CDR3 spells CASSPRNVEEPQHF. The CDR3 DNA reads TGTGCCAGCTCCCCCCGGAATGTGGAGGAGCCCCAGCATTTT. The genes are TRBV18 and TRBJ1-5; D unresolved. Germline V gene data show CDR1 as KGHSH and CDR2 as LQKENI. The CDR3 contains 14 residues. Trimming removed 6 bases at V and 8 bases at J, with 17 bases between.

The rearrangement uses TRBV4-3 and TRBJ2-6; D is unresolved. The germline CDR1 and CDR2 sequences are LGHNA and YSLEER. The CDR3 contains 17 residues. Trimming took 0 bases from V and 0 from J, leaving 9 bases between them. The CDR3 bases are TGCGCCAGCAGCCAAGATCCCGCAAACTCTGGGGCCAACGTCCTGACTTTC. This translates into CASSQDPANSGANVLTF.

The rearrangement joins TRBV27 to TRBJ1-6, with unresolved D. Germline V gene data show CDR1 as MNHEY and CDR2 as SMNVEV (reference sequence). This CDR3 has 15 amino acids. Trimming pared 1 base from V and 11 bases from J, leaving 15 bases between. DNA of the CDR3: TGTGCCAGCAGTTTATTGGCGGCCCTAAATCCACCCCTCCACTTT. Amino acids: CASSLLAALNPPLHF.

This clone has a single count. Written as DNA, the CDR3 is TGTGCCTGGGGTTTAGCGGGGGCTGAAAAACTGTTTTTT. It yields the protein CAWGLAGAEKLFF. The rearrangement joins TRBV30 to TRBJ1-4, with a possible D match to TRBD1 (6 bases). The CDR3 loop spans 13 amino acids. Trimming shortened V by 5 bases and J by 7 bases, and 14 bases separated the two germline ends. Germline values: CDR1 GTSNPN, CDR2 SVGIG (reference sequence).

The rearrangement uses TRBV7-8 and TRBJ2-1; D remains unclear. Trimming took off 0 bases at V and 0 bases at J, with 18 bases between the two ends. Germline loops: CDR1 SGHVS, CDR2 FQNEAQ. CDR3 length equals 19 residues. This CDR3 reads CASSLASFGRTNSYNEQFF. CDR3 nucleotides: TGTGCCAGCAGCTTAGCGTCATTCGGGCGGACCAACTCCTACAATGAGCAGTTCTTC.

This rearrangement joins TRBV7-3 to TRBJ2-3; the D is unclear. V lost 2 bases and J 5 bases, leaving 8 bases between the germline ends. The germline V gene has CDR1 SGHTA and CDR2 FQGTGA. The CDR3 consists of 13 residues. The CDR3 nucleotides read TGTGCCAGCAGCTTACAAACCAGAGATACGCAGTATTTT. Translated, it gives CASSLQTRDTQYF. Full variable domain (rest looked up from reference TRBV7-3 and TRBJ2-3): GAGVSQTPSNKVTEKGKYVELRCDPISGHTALYWYRQSLGQGPEFLIYFQGTGAADDSGLPNDRFFAVRPEGSVSTLKIQRTERGDSAVYLCASSLQTRDTQYFGPGTRLTVL.

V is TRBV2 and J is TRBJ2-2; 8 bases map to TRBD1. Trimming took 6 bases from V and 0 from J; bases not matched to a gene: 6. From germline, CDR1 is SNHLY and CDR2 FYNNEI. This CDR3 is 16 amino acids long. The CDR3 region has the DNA TGTGCCAGCAGGATCGGGACAGGAACGAACACCGGGGAGCTGTTTTTT. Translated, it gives CASRIGTGTNTGELFF.

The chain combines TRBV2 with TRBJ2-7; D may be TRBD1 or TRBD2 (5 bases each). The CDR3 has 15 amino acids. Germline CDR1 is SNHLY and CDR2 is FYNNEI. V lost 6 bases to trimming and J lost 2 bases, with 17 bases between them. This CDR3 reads CASRWGPSNAYEQYF. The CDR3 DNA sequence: TGTGCCAGCAGATGGGGACCAAGCAATGCCTACGAGCAGTACTTC.

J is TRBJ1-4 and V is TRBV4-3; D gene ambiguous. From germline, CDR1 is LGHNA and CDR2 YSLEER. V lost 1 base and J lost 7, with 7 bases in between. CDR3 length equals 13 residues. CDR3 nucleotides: TGCGCCAGCAGCCAAGCTTTTGGTGAAAAACTGTTTTTT. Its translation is CASSQAFGEKLFF.

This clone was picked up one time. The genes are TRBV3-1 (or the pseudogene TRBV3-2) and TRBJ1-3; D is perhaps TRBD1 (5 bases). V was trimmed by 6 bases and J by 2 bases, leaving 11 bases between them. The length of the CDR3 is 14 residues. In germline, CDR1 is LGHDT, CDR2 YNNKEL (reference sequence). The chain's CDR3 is CASSRQGTGNTIYF. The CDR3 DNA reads TGTGCCAGCAGTCGCCAGGGAACTGGAAACACCATATATTTT.

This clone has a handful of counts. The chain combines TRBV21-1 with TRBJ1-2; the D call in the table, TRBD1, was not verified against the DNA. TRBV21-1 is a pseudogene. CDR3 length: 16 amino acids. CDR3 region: CASSSSDRYRVYGYTF. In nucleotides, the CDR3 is TGTGCCAGCAGCAGCTCGGACAGATATCGTGTCTATGGCTACACCTTC.

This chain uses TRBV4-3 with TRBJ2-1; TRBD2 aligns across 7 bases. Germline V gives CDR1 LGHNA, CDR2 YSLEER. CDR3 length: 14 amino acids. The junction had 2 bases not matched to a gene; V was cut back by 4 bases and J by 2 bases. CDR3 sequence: CASSLGGTYNEQFF. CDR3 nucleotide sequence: TGCGCCAGCAGCCTCGGGGGGACCTACAATGAGCAGTTCTTC.

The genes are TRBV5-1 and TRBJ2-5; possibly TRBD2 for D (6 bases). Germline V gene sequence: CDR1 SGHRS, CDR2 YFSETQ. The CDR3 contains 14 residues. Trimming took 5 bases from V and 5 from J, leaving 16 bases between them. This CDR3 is CASRTGTSEETQYF. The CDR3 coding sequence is TGCGCCAGCAGAACCGGGACTTCAGAGGAGACCCAGTACTTC.